A single sample is the source of the 28 T cell receptor beta chains below, sequenced in a study of Ad26.COV2.S vaccination and SARS-CoV-2 variants. This sample's treatment: about 20 received Ad26.COV2.S at low or high dose, single or two shots; 5 received placebo; per-sample allocation not given. Collection of the samples took place on day 63 after the first injection of vaccine or placebo. Here immunoSEQ multiplex PCR was the method, and the copy in TCRdb shows in-frame clones only, minus some. The sample carries just under 250,000 clones, approximately 90% recorded once. The specimen was peripheral blood, collected in a trial of Ad26.COV2.S vaccine versus placebo. The receptors shown here come from a person between 18 and 65 years old who received the Ad26.COV2.S COVID-19 vaccine or a placebo.

The chain links TRBV9 to TRBJ2-1; D not certain. The CDR3 has 15 residues. The V gene lost 4 bases and the J gene lost 6 bases, with 17 bases spanning the gap. Germline V gene sequence: CDR1 SGDLS, CDR2 YYNGEE. DNA for the CDR3: TGTGCCAGCAGCCAAGTGGTAACCCAAAGCAATGAGCAGTTCTTC. This gives the protein CASSQVVTQSNEQFF.

The V and J genes are TRBV30 and TRBJ1-1; D ambiguous. Per germline, CDR1 GTSNPN and CDR2 SVGIG (reference sequence). This CDR3 has 12 residues. The V and J ends lost 1 base and 2 bases respectively, with 5 bases between them. DNA for the CDR3: TGTGCCTGGAGTGGATCCAACACTGAAGCTTTCTTT. Amino acids: CAWSGSNTEAFF.

This chain joins TRBV19 and TRBJ2-2, with 10 bases that match TRBD2. V was clipped by 6 bases and J by 3 bases; unmatched bases: 10. CDR3 length equals 17 residues. CDR1 and CDR2 from the germline V gene are LNHDA and SQIVND (reference sequence). CDR3 loop: CASRKGERGGYTGELFF. The CDR3 nucleotides are TGTGCCAGTAGGAAAGGAGAGCGGGGGGGATACACCGGGGAGCTGTTTTTT.

V and J are TRBV7-2 and TRBJ2-6; 8 bases map to TRBD1. Germline CDR1 is SGHTA and CDR2 is FQGNSA. After removal of 5 bases from V and 1 base from J, the junction contained 7 bases not matched to a gene. The CDR3 has 17 amino acids. CDR3 amino acids: CASSPDRGLSGANVLTF. CDR3 sequence (DNA): TGTGCCAGCAGCCCAGACAGGGGCTTGTCTGGGGCCAACGTCCTGACTTTC.

The gene calls are TRBV21-1 and TRBJ2-1. TRBV21-1 has pseudogene status. CDR3 length: 12 residues. The CDR3 spells CASSSPQTEQFF. CDR3 nucleotides: TGTGCCAGCAGCAGTCCCCAAACTGAGCAGTTCTTC.

The chain couples TRBV19 to TRBJ2-2; tentative D call: TRBD1 (6 bases). CDR1 and CDR2 from the germline V gene are LNHDA and SQIVND (reference sequence). The V and J ends lost 5 bases and 1 base respectively, with 8 bases between them. The CDR3 sequence is 14 residues long. CDR3 loop: CASSLGQNTGELFF. As DNA, the CDR3 is TGTGCCAGTAGTTTGGGACAGAACACCGGGGAGCTGTTTTTT.

This clone was seen once. The CDR3 spells CASSLERGRSYNEQFF. The CDR3 DNA is TGTGCCAGCAGCTTAGAACGGGGGCGCTCCTACAATGAGCAGTTCTTC. The chain joins TRBV11-2 to TRBJ2-1; either TRBD1 or TRBD2 may fit D (6 bases each). CDR3 length: 16 residues. The V and J ends lost 0 bases and 0 bases respectively, with 9 bases between them. The germline CDR1 and CDR2 sequences are SGHAT and FQNNGV.

V and J are TRBV7-2 and TRBJ2-7; 9 bases agree with TRBD1. J gave up 6 bases and V 1 base, and 7 bases lay outside the gene matches. CDR1 is SGHTA and CDR2 is FQGNSA in the germline V gene. The CDR3 runs to 15 residues. CDR3 region: CASSLGGTGIGEQYF. The CDR3 DNA reads as TGTGCCAGCAGCTTAGGTGGGACAGGGATAGGCGAGCAGTACTTC.

The chain is built from TRBV3-1 (or the pseudogene TRBV3-2) and TRBJ2-2; no clear D gene. Germline assignment: CDR1 LGHDT and CDR2 YNNKEL (reference sequence). This CDR3 comprises 12 residues. The ends were cut back, 1 base at V and 7 bases at J, with 4 bases in the middle. This CDR3 reads CASSQVFGELFF. DNA of the CDR3: TGTGCCAGCAGCCAAGTCTTCGGGGAGCTGTTTTTT.

The chain is built from TRBV29-1 and TRBJ1-4, with 7 bases matching TRBD1. The CDR3 has 13 amino acids. CDR1 SQVTM and CDR2 ANQGSEA come from the germline V gene. Trimming at V came to 5 bases and at J to 8 bases, leaving 8 bases not matched to a gene. CDR3 sequence (DNA): TGCAGCGTTCCCCGGGGGACAGACGAAAAACTGTTTTTT. Translating it yields CSVPRGTDEKLFF.

The V gene is TRBV23-1, the J gene TRBJ1-1, with D maybe TRBD1 (6 bases). TRBV23-1 carries the ORF label, with uncertain function. The CDR3 spans 14 residues. V was cut by 8 bases and J by 10 bases, with 23 bases left in between. The CDR3: CASHPRDIFGTAFF. CDR3 DNA: TGCGCCAGCCATCCTCGGGACATTTTCGGAACAGCTTTCTTT.

The chain carries TRBV5-4 and TRBJ1-6; D is ambiguous. The CDR3 loop spans 16 amino acids. The germline CDR1 and CDR2 sequences are SGHNT and YYREEE (reference sequence). Trimming took 4 bases from V and 0 from J, leaving 11 bases between them. CDR3 protein: CASSRAVSSYNSPLHF. The CDR3 DNA reads as TGTGCCAGCAGCCGAGCAGTTAGCTCCTATAATTCACCCCTCCACTTT.

This chain connects TRBV18 to TRBJ2-7; TRBD2 aligns across 15 bases. The germline V gene has CDR1 KGHSH and CDR2 LQKENI. J gave up 6 bases and V 5 bases, and 5 bases lay outside the gene matches. CDR3 length: 15 residues. In DNA, the CDR3 is TGTGCCAGCTCAACGGGACTAGCGGGAGGACCCGAGCAGTACTTC. Translated, it gives CASSTGLAGGPEQYF.

The table lists this clone with a few counts. The chain carries TRBV14 and TRBJ1-1, with 7 bases identical to TRBD1. Unmatched junction bases numbered 6, after V lost 2 bases and J lost 6 bases. The germline CDR1 and CDR2 sequences are SGHDN and FVKESK. The CDR3 loop spans 14 amino acids. The CDR3 sequence: CASSQMGQLAEAFF. The CDR3 DNA is TGTGCCAGCAGCCAAATGGGACAGTTGGCTGAAGCTTTCTTT.

This chain connects TRBV6-5 to TRBJ2-1; perhaps TRBD2 as D (6 bases). With 11 bases removed from V and 5 bases from J, the gap between germline ends came to 19 bases. CDR3 length: 14 residues. Germline CDR1 and CDR2: MNHEY and SVGAGI. The CDR3 sequence: CAGSGWGVDNEQFF. The CDR3 DNA is TGTGCCGGATCAGGATGGGGGGTGGACAATGAGCAGTTCTTC.

V and J are TRBV11-3 and TRBJ2-1; D may match TRBD1 or TRBD2 (5 bases each). Germline-derived CDR1 and CDR2 are SGHNT and YENEEA. The CDR3 totals 13 residues. Trimming cost V 5 bases and J 7 bases, with 12 bases left between them. This CDR3 reads CASSHRGANEQFF. The CDR3 DNA follows: TGTGCCAGCAGCCATCGAGGGGCTAATGAGCAGTTCTTC.

The chain couples TRBV10-1 to TRBJ1-3; TRBD1 agrees at 7 bases. Losses at the gene ends were 6 bases for V and 0 bases for J; bases not matched to a gene: 5. The V gene's germline CDR1 is WNHNN and CDR2 SYGVQD (reference sequence). The CDR3 is 15 amino acids. The CDR3 DNA follows: TGCGCCAGCAGGGAGGACAGGCGCTCTGGAAACACCATATATTTT. Amino acids: CASREDRRSGNTIYF.

This chain uses TRBV7-3 with TRBJ2-1; TRBD2 might be the D (6 bases). Germline V gene data show CDR1 as SGHTA and CDR2 as FQGTGA. Trimming cost V 2 bases and J 7 bases, with 18 bases left between them. The CDR3 length is 16 residues. The CDR3 region is CASSLVSLVGGNEQFF. CDR3 coding DNA: TGTGCCAGCAGCTTAGTTTCCCTAGTCGGAGGGAATGAGCAGTTCTTC.

The V call is TRBV27, the J call TRBJ2-5; 7 nucleotides line up with TRBD1. The J segment lost 2 bases and the V segment lost 6 bases, leaving 3 bases of the junction unmatched. CDR3 length: 13 residues. Germline V gene lookup returns CDR1 MNHEY and CDR2 SMNVEV (reference sequence). CDR3 in DNA: TGTGCCAGCAGCCGGGACAGACAAGAGACCCAGTACTTC. It specifies CASSRDRQETQYF.

The chain has TRBV2 and TRBJ2-2, with D unresolved. Trimming took 6 bases from V and 13 from J, leaving 21 bases between them. This CDR3 comprises 14 residues. Germline assignment: CDR1 SNHLY and CDR2 FYNNEI. The DNA for the CDR3 is TGTGCCAGCAGACCTGGTGGATCTCAATTGGGGCTGTTTTTT. Its translation is CASRPGGSQLGLFF.

The chain has TRBV6-6 and TRBJ2-2; 9 nucleotides line up with TRBD1. V lost 6 bases and J lost 4; bases outside the gene matches: 3. The CDR3 contains 14 residues. The germline V gene has CDR1 MNHNY and CDR2 SVGAGI (reference sequence). CDR3 loop: CASRRQGGTGELFF. CDR3 bases: TGTGCCAGCAGACGACAGGGGGGCACCGGGGAGCTGTTTTTT.

Comments on this clone: This may be a read error: a much more frequent sequence differs by one nucleotide. The chain couples TRBV7-2 to TRBJ1-3, with D unresolved. This CDR3 contains 13 residues. Looked up from germline, CDR1 is SGHTA and CDR2 is FQGNSA. Trimming took off 1 base at V and 4 bases at J, with 5 bases between the two ends. CDR3 sequence: CASSLVGGNTIYF. CDR3 sequence (DNA): TGTGCCAGCAGCTTAGTGGGGGGAAACACCATATATTTT.

The chain recombines TRBV3-1 (or the pseudogene TRBV3-2) with TRBJ2-7; 13 bases align to TRBD2. The CDR3 is 16 amino acids. V gave up 4 bases and J gave up 5 bases; unmatched junction bases: 8. Germline values: CDR1 LGHDT, CDR2 YNNKEL (reference sequence). The CDR3 region has the DNA TGTGCCAGCAGCCCCGGACTAGCGGGAGTATCCCACGAGCAGTACTTC. Protein: CASSPGLAGVSHEQYF.

The rearrangement uses TRBV4-2 and TRBJ2-3; D remains ambiguous. Germline V gene data show CDR1 as LGHNA and CDR2 as YNFKEQ. Between the trimmed V and J ends, which lost 4 bases and 5 bases, there was a span of 7 bases. This CDR3 contains 12 residues. The CDR3 nucleotides are TGTGCCAGCAGCCTCCCGGGAGATACGCAGTATTTT. Translated, it gives CASSLPGDTQYF.

In DNA form, the CDR3 reads TGTGCCAGCAGCCAGGCGCAGGGGACGAGGGTGAACACTGAAGCTTTCTTT. This codes for CASSQAQGTRVNTEAFF. The chain has TRBV7-2 and TRBJ1-1, with D possibly TRBD1 on 6 matching bases. This CDR3 has 17 amino acids. CDR1 and CDR2 from the germline V gene are SGHTA and FQGNSA. V was pared by 5 bases and J by 0 bases, with 19 bases between.

V usage is TRBV7-9 and J usage is TRBJ2-2; D unclear. V lost 3 bases and J lost 5, with 7 bases in between. The CDR3 spans 13 residues. Germline CDR1 reads SEHNR; CDR2 reads FQNEAQ (reference sequence). The DNA of the CDR3 is TGTGCCAGCAGCTTCGGACCAACCGGGGAGCTGTTTTTT. This codes for CASSFGPTGELFF.

As DNA, the CDR3 is TGTGCCAGTAAAGCTCAGGGCAACACCGGGGAGCTGTTTTTT. It is translated as CASKAQGNTGELFF. The rearrangement links TRBV19 to TRBJ2-2; perhaps TRBD1 as D (5 bases). The V gene lost 7 bases and the J gene lost 2 bases, with 11 bases spanning the gap. This CDR3 has 14 amino acids. Looked up from germline, CDR1 is LNHDA and CDR2 is SQIVND (reference sequence).

This clone was recorded once. The V gene is TRBV28, the J gene TRBJ1-2; the D gene is possibly TRBD1 (5 bases). This CDR3 comprises 15 residues. V lost 7 bases to trimming and J lost 3 bases, with 18 bases between them. The germline V gene encodes CDR1 MDHEN and CDR2 SYDVKM. CDR3 sequence reads: CASTIGGSLDYGYTF. CDR3 in DNA: TGTGCCAGCACCATTGGGGGTTCTTTGGACTATGGCTACACCTTC.